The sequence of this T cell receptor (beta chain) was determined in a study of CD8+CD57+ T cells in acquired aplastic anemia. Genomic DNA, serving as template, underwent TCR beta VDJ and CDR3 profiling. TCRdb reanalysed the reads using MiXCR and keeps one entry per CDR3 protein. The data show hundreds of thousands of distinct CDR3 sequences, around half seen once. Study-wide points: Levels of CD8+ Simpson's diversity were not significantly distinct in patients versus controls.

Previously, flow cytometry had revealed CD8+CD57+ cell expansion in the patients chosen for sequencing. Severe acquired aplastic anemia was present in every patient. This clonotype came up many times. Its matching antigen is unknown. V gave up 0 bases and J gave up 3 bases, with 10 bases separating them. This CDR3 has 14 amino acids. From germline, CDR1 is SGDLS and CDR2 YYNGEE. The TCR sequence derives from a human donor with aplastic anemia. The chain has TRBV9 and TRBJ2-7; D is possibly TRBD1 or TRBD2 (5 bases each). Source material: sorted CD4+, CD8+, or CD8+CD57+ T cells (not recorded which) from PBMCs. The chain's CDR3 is CASSVEGPGYEQYF. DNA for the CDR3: TGTGCCAGCAGCGTAGAGGGACCTGGCTACGAGCAGTACTTC.